Listed here are 32 T cell receptor beta chains from one sample, sequenced in a study of cytomegalovirus exposure and HLA in healthy donors. Libraries were prepared by immunoSEQ multiplex PCR; TCRdb keeps only in-frame clonotypes and omits some of them. The table includes under 200,000 clones, around 96% detected once. Sequencing was performed on PBMCs. The receptors here all came from a woman in her late teens or twenties in good health and CMV-seronegative.

The chain combines TRBV5-1 with TRBJ2-3; no definite D call. Germline-derived CDR1 and CDR2 are SGHRS and YFSETQ. The CDR3 extends over 15 amino acids. Between the trimmed V and J ends, which lost 0 bases and 2 bases, there was a span of 10 bases. CDR3 in DNA: TGCGCCAGCAGCTTGGTGGGCCTCTCCACAGATACGCAGTATTTT. Protein sequence: CASSLVGLSTDTQYF.

The chain's CDR3 is CASSDRDVDEQYF. The CDR3 DNA follows: TGTGCCAGCAGCGACAGGGATGTTGACGAGCAGTACTTC. V gene TRBV19 combines with J gene TRBJ2-7; 7 nucleotides align to TRBD1. After removal of 9 bases from V and 5 bases from J, the junction contained 10 bases not matched to a gene. CDR3 size: 13 residues. In germline, CDR1 is LNHDA, CDR2 SQIVND (reference sequence).

The CDR3 sequence: CASSPGGFNMAFF. CDR3 coding DNA: TGTGCCAGCAGCCCGGGAGGATTTAATATGGCTTTCTTT. The chain joins TRBV7-9 to TRBJ1-1, with D unresolved. The CDR3 loop spans 13 amino acids. V gave up 5 bases and J gave up 11 bases, with 18 bases separating them. The germline gives CDR1 SEHNR, CDR2 FQNEAQ (reference sequence).

The chain uses TRBV29-1 and TRBJ1-2; D is unresolved. With 5 bases removed from V and 6 bases from J, the gap between germline ends came to 13 bases. CDR1 and CDR2 from the germline V gene are SQVTM and ANQGSEA. CDR3 length: 12 amino acids. CDR3 residues: CSVLTEDNGYTF. DNA for the CDR3: TGCAGCGTTCTTACCGAAGACAATGGCTACACCTTC. The full variable domain, rest sourced from reference TRBV29-1 and TRBJ1-2, is SAVISQKPSRDICQRGTSLTIQCQVDSQVTMMFWYRQQPGQSLTLIATANQGSEATYESGFVIDKFPISRPNLTFSTLTVSNMSPEDSSIYLCSVLTEDNGYTFGSGTRLTVV.

This clone appeared once. This chain uses TRBV5-1 with TRBJ2-1, with 12 bases that match TRBD2. V was clipped by 4 bases and J by 7 bases; unmatched bases: 9. CDR3 length equals 16 residues. CDR1 is SGHRS, CDR2 YFSETQ, per germline. The DNA for the CDR3 is TGCGCCAGCAGCGTCCTAGCGGGGGGGCTCGGGAATGAGCAGTTCTTC. Its protein is CASSVLAGGLGNEQFF.

The rearrangement links TRBV5-6 to TRBJ2-3; no definite D call. The CDR3 has 16 amino acids. Germline V lookup: CDR1 SGHDT, CDR2 YYEEEE. Trimming took off 0 bases at V and 1 base at J, with 12 bases between the two ends. CDR3 coding DNA: TGTGCCAGCAGCTTGGGCGGTTCCTACGGCACAGATACGCAGTATTTT. It specifies CASSLGGSYGTDTQYF.

This chain connects TRBV5-6 to TRBJ1-2, with 8 bases that match TRBD1. In germline, CDR1 is SGHDT, CDR2 YYEEEE. V trimming: 3 bases; J trimming: 9 bases; junction bases outside the gene matches: 10. There are 14 residues in the CDR3. CDR3 residues: CASSYSNDRGRYTF. In DNA form, the CDR3 reads TGTGCCAGCAGCTATTCTAACGACAGGGGCCGCTACACCTTC.

Comment on this clone: The junction differs from germline at one of its ends, possibly a read error. The CDR3 nucleotides are TGTGCCAGCAGCCTAGCTGTGAGCTCTGGGGCCAACGTCCTGACTTTC. Protein: CASSLAVSSGANVLTF. V gene TRBV7-2 combines with J gene TRBJ2-6; the D gene is possibly TRBD2 (5 bases). CDR3 size: 16 residues. From germline, CDR1 is SGHTA and CDR2 FQGNSA.

The chain links TRBV7-6 to TRBJ1-5, with 9 bases matching TRBD1. CDR1 is SGHVS, CDR2 FNYEAQ, per germline. J gave up 6 bases and V 10 bases, and 10 bases lay outside the gene matches. The CDR3 has 14 amino acids. This chain's CDR3 is CATSQGAGGQPQHF. The CDR3 region has the DNA TGTGCCACCTCACAGGGGGCGGGGGGTCAGCCCCAGCATTTT.

The genes are TRBV6-5 and TRBJ1-1; 7 bases map to TRBD1. Germline loops: CDR1 MNHEY, CDR2 SVGAGI. Trimming at V came to 2 bases and at J to 10 bases, leaving 7 bases not matched to a gene. The CDR3 length is 13 residues. DNA of the CDR3: TGTGCCAGCAGTTACGAGGGGGCTTCTGGAGCTTTCTTT. This sequence encodes CASSYEGASGAFF.

V and J are TRBV7-2 and TRBJ1-2; 7 bases map to TRBD1. Germline V gives CDR1 SGHTA, CDR2 FQGNSA. Trimming cost V 4 bases and J 4 bases; bases outside gene matches: 3. The CDR3 is made up of 13 amino acids. This CDR3 is CASSSGQLYGYTF. The CDR3 DNA reads as TGTGCCAGCAGCTCGGGACAGCTCTATGGCTACACCTTC.

The V and J genes are TRBV7-9 and TRBJ2-5; a weak D match, TRBD2 (5 bases). This CDR3 has 13 residues. Germline CDR1 reads SEHNR; CDR2 reads FQNEAQ (reference sequence). Trimming pared 5 bases from V and 4 bases from J, leaving 11 bases between. The CDR3 DNA follows: TGTGCCAGCAGCCCCGGGGATGGAGAGACCCAGTACTTC. It specifies CASSPGDGETQYF.

V and J are TRBV7-2 and TRBJ1-1; D is ambiguous. V lost 3 bases and J 1 base, leaving 3 bases between the germline ends. Germline loops: CDR1 SGHTA, CDR2 FQGNSA. This CDR3 is 12 amino acids long. CDR3 residues: CASSFKNTEAFF. In nucleotides, the CDR3 is TGTGCCAGCAGCTTTAAGAACACTGAAGCTTTCTTT.

The genes are TRBV19 and TRBJ1-1, with TRBD1 matching over 7 bases. The CDR3 sequence is 13 residues long. CDR1 LNHDA and CDR2 SQIVND come from the germline V gene (reference sequence). V lost 4 bases to trimming and J lost 5 bases; unmatched junction nucleotides: 4. The CDR3, as DNA: TGTGCCAGTAGTACCACGACAGGGACTGAAGCTTTCTTT. Translation gives CASSTTTGTEAFF.

CDR3 loop: CASSVFSGGQETQYF. The CDR3 DNA reads TGTGCCAGCAGCGTATTTTCCGGGGGCCAAGAGACCCAGTACTTC. The rearrangement uses TRBV9 and TRBJ2-5, with D possibly being TRBD2 (6 bases). The CDR3 extends over 15 amino acids. Germline lookup yields CDR1 SGDLS and CDR2 YYNGEE. V was clipped by 1 base and J by 1 base, with 11 bases between them.

The genes are TRBV7-3 and TRBJ1-3; 9 nucleotides agree with TRBD1. V dropped 5 bases and J dropped 7; count of bases not matched to a gene: 3. Germline V gene sequence: CDR1 SGHTA, CDR2 FQGTGA. The CDR3 has 13 amino acids. CDR3 in DNA: TGTGCCAGCAGCGCTACAGGGGGCAACACCATATATTTT. Its translation is CASSATGGNTIYF.

The chain uses TRBV4-2 and TRBJ2-2; TRBD1 agrees at 9 bases. Trimming cost V 6 bases and J 3 bases; bases outside gene matches: 5. The CDR3 runs 15 residues. Germline V gene sequence: CDR1 LGHNA, CDR2 YNFKEQ. CDR3 loop: CASRQTGGDTGELFF. DNA of the CDR3: TGTGCCAGCAGACAGACAGGGGGGGACACCGGGGAGCTGTTTTTT.

This clone was counted between two and nine times. The chain links TRBV4-2 to TRBJ1-6; 9 bases align to TRBD1. The length of the CDR3 is 17 residues. The trim removed 0 bases at V and 7 bases at J, leaving 7 bases unmatched. CDR1 is LGHNA, CDR2 YNFKEQ, per germline. CDR3 nucleotides: TGTGCCAGCAGCCAAGATCTATGGGACAGGGAAAATTCACCCCTCCACTTT. Protein product: CASSQDLWDRENSPLHF.

V is TRBV5-1 and J is TRBJ1-3; 7 bases agree with TRBD1. Germline CDR1 SGHRS, CDR2 YFSETQ. The CDR3 is 16 residues long. Trimming cost V 3 bases and J 0 bases; bases outside gene matches: 6. CDR3 in amino acids: CASSSLTGSSGNTIYF. Here the CDR3 DNA reads TGCGCCAGCAGCTCCTTGACAGGGAGCTCTGGAAACACCATATATTTT. Full variable domain (outside the CDR3, taken from reference TRBV5-1 and TRBJ1-3): KAGVTQTPRYLIKTRGQQVTLSCSPISGHRSVSWYQQTPGQGLQFLFEYFSETQRNKGNFPGRFSGRQFSNSRSEMNVSTLELGDSALYLCASSSLTGSSGNTIYFGEGSWLTVV.

This clone was recorded once. The chain recombines TRBV18 with TRBJ1-2, with a possible D match to TRBD1 (6 bases). The CDR3 sequence is 13 residues long. Trimming took off 4 bases at V and 2 bases at J, with 8 bases between the two ends. CDR1 and CDR2 from the germline V gene are KGHSH and LQKENI. The DNA of the CDR3 is TGTGCCAGCTCACGGACAGAAAACTATGGCTACACCTTC. Translation gives CASSRTENYGYTF.

This rearrangement joins TRBV27 to TRBJ1-6; unclear D gene. CDR1 and CDR2 from the germline V gene are MNHEY and SMNVEV (reference sequence). The CDR3 spans 13 residues. The V end lost 6 bases, the J end lost 1 base, and 4 bases lay between the germline ends. The CDR3 DNA is TGTGCCAGCAGGGAGTCCTATAATTCACCCCTCCACTTT. Translating gives CASRESYNSPLHF.

V and J are TRBV15 and TRBJ2-7, with 9 bases that match TRBD1. Per the germline V gene, CDR1 is LNHNV and CDR2 is YYDKDF (reference sequence). CDR3 length: 14 amino acids. With 2 bases clipped from V and 4 bases from J, the junction kept 3 bases outside the gene matches. The CDR3 is CATSRPDRGYEQYF. As DNA, the CDR3 is TGTGCCACCAGCAGACCGGACAGGGGATACGAGCAGTACTTC.

The V and J genes are TRBV5-1 and TRBJ2-1; D perhaps matches TRBD1 (6 bases). Trimming took 0 bases from V and 9 from J, leaving 19 bases between them. CDR3 size: 16 residues. CDR1 and CDR2 (germline): SGHRS, YFSETQ. CDR3: CASSLDSYRGGIEQFF. Here the CDR3 DNA reads TGCGCCAGCAGCTTGGATTCATACCGAGGGGGTATTGAGCAGTTCTTC. Supplemented by reference TRBV5-1 and TRBJ2-1, the full variable domain reads KAGVTQTPRYLIKTRGQQVTLSCSPISGHRSVSWYQQTPGQGLQFLFEYFSETQRNKGNFPGRFSGRQFSNSRSEMNVSTLELGDSALYLCASSLDSYRGGIEQFFGPGTRLTVL.

The CDR3 loop is CASRRGGGGSEQFF. In nucleotides, the CDR3 is TGTGCCAGCAGGCGGGGGGGAGGGGGCAGTGAGCAGTTCTTC. V gene TRBV5-4 combines with J gene TRBJ2-1, with 9 positions matching TRBD2. Losses at the gene ends were 5 bases for V and 9 bases for J; bases not matched to a gene: 9. Germline loops: CDR1 SGHNT, CDR2 YYREEE (reference sequence). The CDR3 is made up of 14 amino acids. The variable domain in full, completed from reference TRBV5-4 and TRBJ2-1, reads ETGVTQSPTHLIKTRGQQVTLRCSSQSGHNTVSWYQQALGQGPQFIFQYYREEENGRGNFPPRFSGLQFPNYSSELNVNALELDDSALYLCASRRGGGGSEQFFGPGTRLTVL.

The rearrangement joins TRBV9 to TRBJ1-2, with TRBD1 matching over 7 bases. Losses at the gene ends were 2 bases for V and 14 bases for J; bases not matched to a gene: 12. Germline V gene lookup returns CDR1 SGDLS and CDR2 YYNGEE. The CDR3 is 13 residues long. In DNA, the CDR3 is TGTGCCAGCAGCGTGAGCAGGGGGGAGCGTAAGACCTTC. It yields the protein CASSVSRGERKTF.

V and J are TRBV6-5 and TRBJ1-4, with 8 bases fitting TRBD1. J was trimmed by 7 bases and V by 2 bases; bases with no gene match: 6. The CDR3 contains 15 residues. Looked up from germline, CDR1 is MNHEY and CDR2 is SVGAGI. The DNA for the CDR3 is TGTGCCAGCAGTTACCGACAGGGGAGTACTGAAAAACTGTTTTTT. This gives the protein CASSYRQGSTEKLFF.

This chain connects TRBV18 to TRBJ1-1; D is perhaps TRBD1 (5 bases). There are 13 residues in the CDR3. Trimming took off 5 bases at V and 0 bases at J, with 7 bases between the two ends. Germline values: CDR1 KGHSH, CDR2 LQKENI. DNA of the CDR3: TGTGCCAGCTCAGTAGGGGTGAACACTGAAGCTTTCTTT. Encoded protein: CASSVGVNTEAFF. The full variable domain, in which reference TRBV18 and TRBJ1-1 provide the parts outside the CDR3, is NAGVMQNPRHLVRRRGQEARLRCSPMKGHSHVYWYRQLPEEGLKFMVYLQKENIIDESGMPKERFSAEFPKEGPSILRIQQVVRGDSAAYFCASSVGVNTEAFFGQGTRLTVV.

This chain joins TRBV6-6 and TRBJ1-5; 9 bases are shared with TRBD1. Germline CDR1 MNHNY, CDR2 SVGAGI (reference sequence). V shed 6 bases, J shed 9 bases, and the junction held 6 bases outside the gene matches. The CDR3 length is 13 residues. DNA for the CDR3: TGTGCCAGCAGACGACAGGGGGTAAGGCCCCAGCATTTT. This sequence encodes CASRRQGVRPQHF.

This chain connects TRBV9 to TRBJ2-1; weak D call: TRBD2 (7 bases). The V and J ends lost 0 bases and 2 bases respectively, with 15 bases between them. Looked up from germline, CDR1 is SGDLS and CDR2 is YYNGEE. The CDR3 length is 17 residues. The CDR3 DNA is TGTGCCAGCAGCGTAGGAGAGGGGGGGGGCACCTACAATGAGCAGTTCTTC. It codes for CASSVGEGGGTYNEQFF.

This chain links TRBV6-6 with TRBJ2-1; tentatively, D is TRBD2 (5 bases). Germline V gene data show CDR1 as MNHNY and CDR2 as SVGAGI (reference sequence). The CDR3 runs 15 residues. V dropped 8 bases and J dropped 0 bases, with 14 bases sitting between them. The DNA of the CDR3 is TGTGCCAGCGCCCCGATGGGGAGCTCCTACAATGAGCAGTTCTTC. Translating gives CASAPMGSSYNEQFF.

This clone was recorded once. One end of the junction fails to match germline, which may point to a read error. The CDR3 DNA follows: TGTGCCAGCAGTTCGTCGGGGTCTGGAAACACCACATATTTT. It codes for CASSSSGSGNTTYF. The chain combines TRBV27 with TRBJ1-3; D gene unclear. Germline CDR1 and CDR2: MNHEY and SMNVEV (reference sequence). This CDR3 has 14 residues.

The chain has TRBV7-2 and TRBJ2-7; D gene unclear. This CDR3 has 14 amino acids. The germline V and J ends were trimmed by 2 bases and 0 bases, with 8 bases remaining between them. From germline, CDR1 is SGHTA and CDR2 FQGNSA. The CDR3 loop is CASSLLGSSYEQYF. The CDR3, as DNA: TGTGCCAGCAGCTTACTAGGAAGCTCCTACGAGCAGTACTTC.